Listed below are T cell receptor beta chains from one sample, sequenced in a study of blood T cell repertoires in COVID-19. Clones were read by immunoSEQ multiplex PCR, and TCRdb kept only the in-frame ones, dropping some. The sample records 150,000 to 200,000 clones, just over 85% being singletons. What was sequenced was peripheral blood. The receptors derive from a man between 50 and 59 years old with active or convalescent COVID-19. CDR3s include the opening cysteine and the closing phenylalanine or tryptophan. The D gene is left open where the match is weak. Clone size is not always given. Where it is, it says once, few, many or a class for expanded clones.

abundance: .; v_gene: TRBV7-2; len: 14; j_gene: TRBJ1-4; d_gene: TRBD1; CDR3nt: TGTGCCAGCAGCTTAGGACAGGGTAGGGAAAAACTGTTTTTT; CDR3aa: CASSLGQGREKLFF
abundance: .; v_gene: TRBV7-3; len: 14; j_gene: TRBJ2-2; d_gene: .; CDR3nt: TGTGCCAGCAGGCAAACAGGGCCCGCCGGGGAGCTGTTTTTT; CDR3aa: CASRQTGPAGELFF
abundance: few; v_gene: TRBV7-6; len: 17; j_gene: TRBJ2-1; d_gene: TRBD2; CDR3nt: TGTGCCAGCAGCCCCACGGGGTTGACTAGCGGGGGGGTAGAGCAGTTCTTC; CDR3aa: CASSPTGLTSGGVEQFF
abundance: once; v_gene: TRBV4-2; len: 14; j_gene: TRBJ1-1; d_gene: TRBD1; CDR3nt: TGTGCCAGCAGCCAAGAGACAGGGAATACTGAAGCTTTCTTT; CDR3aa: CASSQETGNTEAFF
abundance: .; v_gene: TRBV9; len: 15; j_gene: TRBJ2-5; d_gene: .; CDR3nt: TGTGCCAGCAGCCCTCTATCAACAGGGCAAGAGACCCAGTACTTC; CDR3aa: CASSPLSTGQETQYF
abundance: .; v_gene: TRBV10-2; len: 16; j_gene: TRBJ1-5; d_gene: TRBD1; CDR3nt: TGCGCCAGCAGTGCCCTTAGAACAGGGGGGGAGCAGCCCCAGCATTTT; CDR3aa: CASSALRTGGEQPQHF
abundance: .; v_gene: TRBV25-1; len: 13; j_gene: TRBJ1-2; d_gene: TRBD1; CDR3nt: TGTGCCAGCAGCGGCCCCACAGGGGATGGCTACACCTTC; CDR3aa: CASSGPTGDGYTF
abundance: .; v_gene: TRBV28; len: 13; j_gene: TRBJ2-5; d_gene: .; CDR3nt: TGTGCCAGCAGTTTAGGGACAACAGAGACCCAGTACTTC; CDR3aa: CASSLGTTETQYF
abundance: .; v_gene: TRBV6-5; len: 13; j_gene: TRBJ1-4; d_gene: .; CDR3nt: TGTGCCAGCAGGGGACACAATAATGAAAAACTGTTTTTT; CDR3aa: CASRGHNNEKLFF
abundance: .; v_gene: TRBV6-5; len: 14; j_gene: TRBJ2-7; d_gene: TRBD2; CDR3nt: TGTGCCAGCAGAGTGGGACTAGCGAACTACGAGCAGTACTTC; CDR3aa: CASRVGLANYEQYF
abundance: .; v_gene: TRBV27; len: 13; j_gene: TRBJ1-2; d_gene: .; CDR3nt: TGTGCCAGCTCACAATACGCGGCGTATGGCTACACCTTC; CDR3aa: CASSQYAAYGYTF
abundance: .; v_gene: TRBV7-3; len: 16; j_gene: TRBJ1-3; d_gene: TRBD1; CDR3nt: TGTGCCAGCAGCCCCCCAGGGGGCAGCTCTGGAAACACCATATATTTT; CDR3aa: CASSPPGGSSGNTIYF
abundance: .; v_gene: TRBV19; len: 14; j_gene: TRBJ2-5; d_gene: TRBD2; CDR3nt: TGTGCCAGTAGTATGACTAGCGGGGCAGAGACCCAGTACTTC; CDR3aa: CASSMTSGAETQYF
abundance: .; v_gene: TRBV28; len: 13; j_gene: TRBJ1-4; d_gene: .; CDR3nt: TGTGCCAGCAGGAGGGGGAGAAAGGAAAAACTGTTTTTT; CDR3aa: CASRRGRKEKLFF
abundance: .; v_gene: TRBV6-5; len: 14; j_gene: TRBJ2-5; d_gene: TRBD2; CDR3nt: TGTGCCAGCAGTCCGCCGGGACTATTGGAGACCCAGTACTTC; CDR3aa: CASSPPGLLETQYF
abundance: .; v_gene: TRBV5-6; len: 14; j_gene: TRBJ1-1; d_gene: .; CDR3nt: TGTGCCAGCAGCCCGTTTGGGGGGGCGGTCGGAGCTTTCTTT; CDR3aa: CASSPFGGAVGAFF
abundance: .; v_gene: TRBV19; len: 16; j_gene: TRBJ2-7; d_gene: .; CDR3nt: TGTGCCAGTAGTGGCCGTGGAGCGTTAGCCCTCTACGAGCAGTACTTC; CDR3aa: CASSGRGALALYEQYF
abundance: few; v_gene: TRBV4-2; len: 18; j_gene: TRBJ1-4; d_gene: .; CDR3nt: TGTGCCAGCAGCCAAGACCTTCAGAGGACTGCAACTAATGAAAAACTGTTTTTT; CDR3aa: CASSQDLQRTATNEKLFF
abundance: once; v_gene: TRBV4-2; len: 16; j_gene: TRBJ2-7; d_gene: .; CDR3nt: TGTGCCAGCAGCCAAGAGGGTAGGGGCAGAGCTTACGAGCAGTACTTC; CDR3aa: CASSQEGRGRAYEQYF
abundance: once; v_gene: TRBV7-6; len: 18; j_gene: TRBJ1-3; d_gene: .; CDR3nt: TGTGCCAGCAGCTTAGCGAGCCTCCAGGCTCTTACTGGAAACACCATATATTTT; CDR3aa: CASSLASLQALTGNTIYF
abundance: few; v_gene: TRBV9; len: 14; j_gene: TRBJ1-1; d_gene: TRBD1; CDR3nt: TGTGCCAGCAGCGTAGAAGGGGGCCGGACTGAAGCTTTCTTT; CDR3aa: CASSVEGGRTEAFF
abundance: .; v_gene: TRBV28; len: 17; j_gene: TRBJ2-3; d_gene: .; CDR3nt: TGTGCCAGCAGTTCCCTATCAAGGGGAGGTGGCACAGATACGCAGTATTTT; CDR3aa: CASSSLSRGGGTDTQYF
abundance: .; v_gene: TRBV15; len: 14; j_gene: TRBJ2-2; d_gene: .; CDR3nt: TGTGCCACCAGCAGTGTGACAGTTACCGGGGAGCTGTTTTTT; CDR3aa: CATSSVTVTGELFF
abundance: .; v_gene: TRBV3-1/TRBV3-2; len: 14; j_gene: TRBJ2-7; d_gene: TRBD1; CDR3nt: TGTGCCAGCAGCCTTACCGGGACAGACTACGAGCAGTACTTC; CDR3aa: CASSLTGTDYEQYF
abundance: .; v_gene: TRBV28; len: 14; j_gene: TRBJ1-2; d_gene: .; CDR3nt: TGTGCCAGCAGTTTAACACAGTTTTCCTATGGCTACACCTTC; CDR3aa: CASSLTQFSYGYTF
abundance: once; v_gene: TRBV27; len: 15; j_gene: TRBJ1-5; d_gene: TRBD1; CDR3nt: TGTGCCAGCAGTTTGACAGGGGCTAGCAATCAGCCCCAGCATTTT; CDR3aa: CASSLTGASNQPQHF
abundance: .; v_gene: TRBV18; len: 11; j_gene: TRBJ1-1; d_gene: .; CDR3nt: TGTGCCAGCTCAGCAGGTAATGAAGCTTTCTTT; CDR3aa: CASSAGNEAFF
abundance: .; v_gene: TRBV2; len: 16; j_gene: TRBJ2-1; d_gene: TRBD2; CDR3nt: TGTGCCAGCAGTCCCATGACTAGCGGGAGGGGGAATGAGCAGTTCTTC; CDR3aa: CASSPMTSGRGNEQFF
abundance: .; v_gene: TRBV2; len: 13; j_gene: TRBJ1-1; d_gene: .; CDR3nt: TGTGCCAGCAGTGGCCCGGGGAACACTGAAGCTTTCTTT; CDR3aa: CASSGPGNTEAFF
abundance: few; v_gene: TRBV29-1; len: 14; j_gene: TRBJ2-5; d_gene: .; CDR3nt: TGCAGCGTTGTCCGGCCAGAAGGGGGAGAGACCCAGTACTTC; CDR3aa: CSVVRPEGGETQYF
abundance: .; v_gene: TRBV2; len: 15; j_gene: TRBJ2-7; d_gene: TRBD2; CDR3nt: TGTGCCAGGGGACTAGCGGGAGGGCCCGGGTACGAGCAGTACTTC; CDR3aa: CARGLAGGPGYEQYF
abundance: .; v_gene: TRBV5-1; len: 13; j_gene: TRBJ2-7; d_gene: .; CDR3nt: TGCGCCAGCAGCTTGGTCAGCTCCTACGAGCAGTACTTC; CDR3aa: CASSLVSSYEQYF
abundance: .; v_gene: TRBV3-1/TRBV3-2; len: 13; j_gene: TRBJ2-3; d_gene: .; CDR3nt: TGTGCCAGCAGCCTGCCACACACAGATACGCAGTATTTT; CDR3aa: CASSLPHTDTQYF
abundance: .; v_gene: TRBV25-1; len: 12; j_gene: TRBJ1-6; d_gene: .; CDR3nt: TGTGCCACAGGGATCGGTAATTCACCCCTCCACTTT; CDR3aa: CATGIGNSPLHF
abundance: .; v_gene: TRBV11-2; len: 17; j_gene: TRBJ2-5; d_gene: TRBD2; CDR3nt: TGTGCCAGCAGACGTCCCGGGACTAGCGGGAGCGGGGAGACCCAGTACTTC; CDR3aa: CASRRPGTSGSGETQYF
abundance: .; v_gene: TRBV19; len: 13; j_gene: TRBJ2-1; d_gene: TRBD2; CDR3nt: TGTGCCAGTAGTTTAGCGGGGGGGGTTGAGCAGTTCTTC; CDR3aa: CASSLAGGVEQFF
abundance: .; v_gene: TRBV6-6; len: 14; j_gene: TRBJ1-1; d_gene: .; CDR3nt: TGTGCCAGCAGGTTCAGGGAGGTAGACACTGAAGCTTTCTTT; CDR3aa: CASRFREVDTEAFF
abundance: .; v_gene: TRBV6-5; len: 16; j_gene: TRBJ2-7; d_gene: .; CDR3nt: TGTGCCAGCAGTTACGATGTGGGGGGATTGTCCTACGAGCAGTACTTC; CDR3aa: CASSYDVGGLSYEQYF
abundance: .; v_gene: TRBV15; len: 15; j_gene: TRBJ2-5; d_gene: .; CDR3nt: TGTGCCACCAGCAGAGAAATACTAGGTTGGGAGACCCAGTACTTC; CDR3aa: CATSREILGWETQYF
abundance: many; v_gene: TRBV4-1; len: 16; j_gene: TRBJ2-7; d_gene: .; CDR3nt: TGCGCCAGCAGCCAAGAGGGTTCCGGGACTGGAGGGGAGCAGTACTTC; CDR3aa: CASSQEGSGTGGEQYF
abundance: .; v_gene: TRBV3-1/TRBV3-2; len: 18; j_gene: TRBJ1-4; d_gene: TRBD1; CDR3nt: TGTGCCAGCAGCCAAGATGGCCTCGGGACAGCAACTAATGAAAAACTGTTTTTT; CDR3aa: CASSQDGLGTATNEKLFF
abundance: .; v_gene: TRBV7-2; len: 13; j_gene: TRBJ1-2; d_gene: TRBD1; CDR3nt: TGTGCCAGCAGCTACGGACAGGGAGGGGCATCCACCTTC; CDR3aa: CASSYGQGGASTF
abundance: .; v_gene: TRBV18; len: 16; j_gene: TRBJ1-1; d_gene: .; CDR3nt: TGTGCCAGCTCACCACCACTCATAACAGGGACCACTGAAGCTTTCTTT; CDR3aa: CASSPPLITGTTEAFF
abundance: .; v_gene: TRBV5-1; len: 15; j_gene: TRBJ1-2; d_gene: .; CDR3nt: TGCGCCAGCAGCTTGTCGGGGGAATTTGGCTATGGCTACACCTTC; CDR3aa: CASSLSGEFGYGYTF
abundance: few; v_gene: TRBV12-3/TRBV12-4; len: 12; j_gene: TRBJ1-1; d_gene: .; CDR3nt: TGTGCCAGCAACGACAGAAACACTGAAGCTTTCTTT; CDR3aa: CASNDRNTEAFF
abundance: .; v_gene: TRBV21-1; len: 18; j_gene: TRBJ2-6; d_gene: .; CDR3nt: TGTGCCAGCAACGGGGGGCTAGCGGGATTCTCTGGGGCCAACGTCCTGACTTTC; CDR3aa: CASNGGLAGFSGANVLTF
abundance: .; v_gene: TRBV5-5; len: 15; j_gene: TRBJ1-4; d_gene: .; CDR3nt: TGTGCCAGCAGCACCAGATTCGCAACTAATGAAAAACTGTTTTTT; CDR3aa: CASSTRFATNEKLFF
abundance: .; v_gene: TRBV5-1; len: 15; j_gene: TRBJ1-6; d_gene: .; CDR3nt: TGCGCCAGCAGCTTGTTGGGCAGGGAAAATTCACCCCTCCACTTT; CDR3aa: CASSLLGRENSPLHF
abundance: few; v_gene: TRBV27; len: 13; j_gene: TRBJ2-5; d_gene: TRBD2; CDR3nt: TGTGCCAGCAGGGCTCTAGCGGGAGAGACCCAGTACTTC; CDR3aa: CASRALAGETQYF
abundance: .; v_gene: TRBV4-1; len: 18; j_gene: TRBJ2-2; d_gene: TRBD1; CDR3nt: TGCGCCAGCAGCCTACCACCGGGACAGGGGGTCGGGCCCGGGGAGCTGTTTTTT; CDR3aa: CASSLPPGQGVGPGELFF
abundance: once; v_gene: TRBV5-1; len: 14; j_gene: TRBJ2-7; d_gene: .; CDR3nt: TGCGCCAGCAGCATACAGGGTTCCATGGACGAGCAGTACTTC; CDR3aa: CASSIQGSMDEQYF
abundance: .; v_gene: TRBV10-1; len: 17; j_gene: TRBJ2-3; d_gene: TRBD2; CDR3nt: TGCGCCAGCAGTGAGTTACCTCTAGCGGGGGTGAGAGATACGCAGTATTTT; CDR3aa: CASSELPLAGVRDTQYF
abundance: .; v_gene: TRBV18; len: 14; j_gene: TRBJ2-2; d_gene: .; CDR3nt: TGTGCCAGCTCACCAGGCACGAACACCGGGGAGCTGTTTTTT; CDR3aa: CASSPGTNTGELFF
abundance: .; v_gene: TRBV19; len: 14; j_gene: TRBJ1-2; d_gene: .; CDR3nt: TGTGCCAGTAGTATAAGCACAGGTCCCAAGGTTCACACCTTC; CDR3aa: CASSISTGPKVHTF
abundance: .; v_gene: TRBV5-5; len: 16; j_gene: TRBJ2-7; d_gene: .; CDR3nt: TGTGCCAGCAGCCGGGAGGGTGGGACAGGGTACTACGAGCAGTACTTC; CDR3aa: CASSREGGTGYYEQYF